These 16 T cell receptor beta chains were all obtained from the same sample, sequenced in a study of blood T cell repertoires in COVID-19. Here immunoSEQ multiplex PCR was the method, and the copy in TCRdb shows in-frame clones only, minus some. The data hold more than 300,000 clones, with 83% observed a single time. The sample comprised PBMCs or T cells enriched from blood (not recorded which). The receptors come from a woman aged 45-59 years who had recovered from COVID-19.

The V and J genes are TRBV27 and TRBJ1-1; D is perhaps TRBD1 (5 bases). CDR3 size: 14 residues. V dropped 3 bases and J dropped 4 bases, with 12 bases sitting between them. Per germline, CDR1 MNHEY and CDR2 SMNVEV (reference sequence). CDR3 amino acids: CASSFSAGSTEAFF. The CDR3 DNA follows: TGTGCCAGCAGTTTTTCCGCAGGGTCCACTGAAGCTTTCTTT.

The CDR3 nucleotides read TGTGCCACCAGCAGAGATATTACAGTTCCCGGGGAGCTGTTTTTT. Translating it yields CATSRDITVPGELFF. The rearrangement links TRBV15 to TRBJ2-2; D gene ambiguous. Germline V CDR1 and CDR2: LNHNV, YYDKDF (reference sequence). The CDR3 totals 15 residues. Trimming stripped 0 bases from V and 6 bases from J, with 11 bases between.

V usage is TRBV11-2 and J usage is TRBJ1-2; 7 positions match TRBD1. J was trimmed by 5 bases and V by 1 base; bases with no gene match: 7. Germline V lookup: CDR1 SGHAT, CDR2 FQNNGV. This CDR3 is built from 15 residues. The CDR3 reads CASSLAWGRGYGYTF. The CDR3 DNA is TGTGCCAGCAGCTTAGCGTGGGGCAGGGGGTATGGCTACACCTTC.

V and J are TRBV7-8 and TRBJ2-1; 9 bases are a match to TRBD2. The CDR3 length is 20 residues. CDR1 is SGHVS, CDR2 FQNEAQ, per germline. The V and J ends lost 0 bases and 4 bases, in that order; junction bases with no gene match: 16. The CDR3 DNA reads TGTGCCAGCAGCTTAGCGCGGCCGGCGGCTAGCGGGGCCTTATACAATGAGCAGTTCTTC. This sequence encodes CASSLARPAASGALYNEQFF.

This chain joins TRBV7-9 and TRBJ2-7, with D uncertain. Trimming removed 4 bases at V and 3 bases at J, with 10 bases between. This CDR3 spans 13 amino acids. Germline CDR1 reads SEHNR; CDR2 reads FQNEAQ (reference sequence). The CDR3 DNA sequence: TGTGCCAGCAGCTCTACCCGCCACTACGAGCAGTACTTC. This codes for CASSSTRHYEQYF.

The chain recombines TRBV6-6 with TRBJ2-7; tentative D call: TRBD1 (6 bases). Trimming left V 8 bases short and J 3 bases short, with 17 bases between. This CDR3 region has 14 residues. Germline loops: CDR1 MNHNY, CDR2 SVGAGI (reference sequence). The CDR3 coding sequence is TGTGCCAGCTCTCCCTCCGGGACAAGCTACGAGCAGTACTTC. Protein sequence: CASSPSGTSYEQYF.

J is TRBJ2-1 and V is TRBV30; no clear D gene. Trimming removed 0 bases from V and 5 bases from J, with 5 bases in between. CDR1 is GTSNPN and CDR2 is SVGIG in the germline V gene (reference sequence). The CDR3 totals 12 residues. The chain's CDR3 is CAWSVRDNEQFF. Written as DNA, the CDR3 is TGTGCCTGGAGTGTACGAGACAATGAGCAGTTCTTC. Combining the CDR3 with reference TRBV30 and TRBJ2-1 gives the whole variable domain SQTIHQWPATLVQPVGSPLSLECTVEGTSNPNLYWYRQAAGRGLQLLFYSVGIGQISSEVPQNLSASRPQDRQFILSSKKLLLSDSGFYLCAWSVRDNEQFFGPGTRLTVL.

The gene calls are TRBV4-3 and TRBJ1-2, with D perhaps TRBD1 (5 bases). The CDR3 consists of 16 residues. With 2 bases removed from V and 4 bases from J, the gap between germline ends came to 17 bases. Germline V gene lookup returns CDR1 LGHNA and CDR2 YSLEER. CDR3 in DNA: TGCGCCAGCAGCCAATCTCTGGGGGGGTACGGCTATGGCTACACCTTC. Encoded protein: CASSQSLGGYGYGYTF.

The gene calls are TRBV27 and TRBJ1-2; TRBD1 might be the D (6 bases). V lost 5 bases to trimming and J lost 4 bases, with 26 bases between them. The length of the CDR3 is 18 residues. Per germline, CDR1 MNHEY and CDR2 SMNVEV (reference sequence). CDR3 sequence: CASSGTLGHHQTGYGYTF. In DNA form, the CDR3 reads TGTGCCAGCAGTGGCACGTTGGGACACCACCAGACAGGCTATGGCTACACCTTC.

The J gene is TRBJ2-7, the V gene TRBV5-4; 7 bases are a match to TRBD2. J gave up 5 bases and V 0 bases, and 2 bases lay outside the gene matches. This CDR3 has 13 amino acids. The germline CDR1 and CDR2 sequences are SGHNT and YYREEE (reference sequence). The CDR3 spells CASSLAGRDEQYF. CDR3 sequence (DNA): TGTGCCAGCAGCTTGGCTGGGAGGGACGAGCAGTACTTC.

The chain recombines TRBV3-1 (or the pseudogene TRBV3-2) with TRBJ1-2; 10 nucleotides agree with TRBD1. Germline CDR1 reads LGHDT; CDR2 reads YNNKEL (reference sequence). J gave up 3 bases and V 0 bases, and 4 bases lay outside the gene matches. This CDR3 region has 16 residues. CDR3 loop: CASSQDLTGGHYGYTF. For the CDR3, the DNA is TGTGCCAGCAGCCAAGATTTGACAGGGGGCCACTATGGCTACACCTTC.

This sequence joins TRBV9 and TRBJ1-4; no reliable D call. Trimming cost V 3 bases and J 1 base, with 7 bases left between them. The CDR3 is 14 amino acids. From germline, CDR1 is SGDLS and CDR2 YYNGEE. DNA for the CDR3: TGTGCCAGCAGCGCACGGGGAACTAATGAAAAACTGTTTTTT. Amino acids: CASSARGTNEKLFF.

The chain joins TRBV4-3 to TRBJ2-4, with TRBD1 matching over 9 bases. The CDR3 sequence is 16 residues long. CDR1 and CDR2 (germline): LGHNA, YSLEER. Germline trimming cut 1 base from V and 2 bases from J; bases unmatched to any gene: 3. CDR3 protein: CASSQGGTGSKNIQYF. The CDR3 DNA sequence: TGCGCCAGCAGCCAAGGGGGGACAGGGTCCAAAAACATTCAGTACTTC.

This clone is a singleton in its sample. The chain recombines TRBV25-1 with TRBJ1-2; D possibly corresponds to TRBD1 (5 bases). The germline gives CDR1 MGHDK, CDR2 SYGVNS. The CDR3 is made up of 16 amino acids. V lost 1 base and J lost 4, with 16 bases in between. This CDR3 reads CASSESRTPESYGYTF. The CDR3 DNA is TGTGCCAGCAGTGAATCCAGGACACCGGAGAGCTATGGCTACACCTTC.

The genes are TRBV27 and TRBJ2-2, with TRBD1 as a possible D gene (5 bases). The germline gives CDR1 MNHEY, CDR2 SMNVEV (reference sequence). The CDR3 totals 12 residues. V shed 6 bases and J shed 7 bases, with 9 bases lying between them. The CDR3 region has the DNA TGTGCCAGCAGAGACGACAGCGGGGAGCTGTTTTTT. Protein product: CASRDDSGELFF.

This chain uses TRBV18 with TRBJ1-1; a weak D match, TRBD1 (5 bases). Germline V CDR1 and CDR2: KGHSH, LQKENI. This CDR3 has 16 residues. Trimming took off 3 bases at V and 0 bases at J, with 14 bases between the two ends. The CDR3 DNA follows: TGTGCCAGCTCACCGAATCAGGGCCCGATGAACACTGAAGCTTTCTTT. Protein sequence: CASSPNQGPMNTEAFF.